This passage covers 26 T cell receptor beta chains from one sample sequenced in a study of blood T cell repertoires in COVID-19. Some clones are missing from TCRdb's copy, which holds only in-frame ones; the method was immunoSEQ multiplex PCR. Among almost 20,000 clones listed, 85% to 95% were seen once. The sequenced material came from peripheral blood. The source is a woman aged 45-60 years with active COVID-19.

This chain joins TRBV28 and TRBJ2-5, with D unclear. CDR1 and CDR2 (germline): MDHEN, SYDVKM. V shed 8 bases and J shed 0 bases, with 13 bases lying between them. The CDR3 is made up of 14 amino acids. The DNA for the CDR3 is TGTGCCAGCGGTAAAGACGGGTACCAAGAGACCCAGTACTTC. Its translation is CASGKDGYQETQYF.

For this clone: Sequence at one end of the junction differs from germline and may be a read error. The J gene is TRBJ1-3, the V gene TRBV15, with a tentative D call TRBD1 (6 bases). The CDR3 runs to 13 residues. Germline V gene data show CDR1 as LNHNV and CDR2 as YYDKDF (reference sequence). The CDR3 DNA reads TGTGCCACAAGCACAGGGACTGGAAACACCATATATTTT. It encodes CATSTGTGNTIYF.

This chain joins TRBV9 and TRBJ1-2, with 10 nucleotides matching TRBD1. The CDR3 loop spans 16 amino acids. V was pared by 0 bases and J by 8 bases, with 10 bases of the junction left unmatched. The V gene's germline CDR1 is SGDLS and CDR2 YYNGEE. CDR3 region: CASSVGQRDRGGGYTF. The CDR3 region has the DNA TGTGCCAGCAGCGTAGGACAGAGGGACAGGGGTGGCGGCTACACCTTC.

In its sample, this clone was seen once. The chain has TRBV5-5 and TRBJ2-5; TRBD1 matches at 7 bases. Germline-derived CDR1 and CDR2 are SGHKS and YYEKEE (reference sequence). The CDR3 has 14 amino acids. The trim removed 3 bases at V and 4 bases at J, leaving 6 bases unmatched. The chain's CDR3 is CASSYRGHRETQYF. CDR3 DNA: TGTGCCAGCAGCTACAGGGGACACAGAGAGACCCAGTACTTC.

This clone was detected once. The chain couples TRBV19 to TRBJ1-1, with TRBD1 identical over 7 bases. V shed 7 bases and J 3 bases; nucleotides not matched to a gene: 11. The length of the CDR3 is 15 residues. From germline, CDR1 is LNHDA and CDR2 SQIVND (reference sequence). CDR3 region: CASTEAHRGYTEAFF. CDR3 bases: TGTGCCAGTACCGAAGCCCACAGGGGTTACACTGAAGCTTTCTTT.

J is TRBJ1-2 and V is TRBV19; the D gene is possibly TRBD1 (6 bases). Germline V gene sequence: CDR1 LNHDA, CDR2 SQIVND (reference sequence). Trimming took off 3 bases at V and 6 bases at J, with 11 bases between the two ends. This CDR3 region has 13 residues. The CDR3 spells CASSIAGADGYTF. The CDR3 bases are TGTGCCAGTAGTATTGCAGGGGCTGATGGCTACACCTTC.

The chain couples TRBV29-1 to TRBJ2-1; TRBD2 matches 10 bases. The germline gives CDR1 SQVTM, CDR2 ANQGSEA. This CDR3 spans 17 amino acids. The J segment lost 2 bases and the V segment lost 5 bases, leaving 12 bases of the junction unmatched. The CDR3 bases are TGCAGCGTTATTGGTACCCAGCGGGAGGGCCCCTACAATGAGCAGTTCTTC. It translates to CSVIGTQREGPYNEQFF.

V usage is TRBV9 and J usage is TRBJ2-5; TRBD2 matches at 12 bases. The CDR3 totals 16 residues. V lost 0 bases and J lost 7; bases outside the gene matches: 7. In germline, CDR1 is SGDLS, CDR2 YYNGEE. For the CDR3, the DNA is TGTGCCAGCAGCGTAGGGACTAGCGGGGTCGAACGGACCCAGTACTTC. Translating it yields CASSVGTSGVERTQYF.

The gene calls are TRBV27 and TRBJ1-2; possible D gene TRBD1, 6 bases. The CDR3 spans 14 residues. V was cut by 3 bases and J by 2 bases, with 10 bases left in between. CDR1 is MNHEY, CDR2 SMNVEV, per germline (reference sequence). This CDR3 reads CASSFLTGNYGYTF. CDR3 DNA: TGTGCCAGCAGTTTCCTTACAGGGAACTATGGCTACACCTTC.

The sample holds one count of this clone. The J gene is TRBJ2-1, the V gene TRBV9, with a weak D call TRBD2 (5 bases). Germline CDR1 SGDLS, CDR2 YYNGEE. V lost 0 bases and J 0 bases, leaving 7 bases between the germline ends. The CDR3 loop spans 15 amino acids. The CDR3 spells CASSVETSSYNEQFF. Written as DNA, the CDR3 is TGTGCCAGCAGCGTAGAAACTAGCTCCTACAATGAGCAGTTCTTC.

The V gene is TRBV6-1, the J gene TRBJ2-2; no reliable D call. Trimming left V 2 bases short and J 1 base short, with 5 bases between. This CDR3 contains 14 residues. Germline V gene lookup returns CDR1 MNHNS and CDR2 SASEGT. In DNA form, the CDR3 reads TGTGCCAGCAGTGAACTTCGGAACACCGGGGAGCTGTTTTTT. Translated: CASSELRNTGELFF.

The chain combines TRBV3-1 (or the pseudogene TRBV3-2) with TRBJ2-1, with no clear D. Trimming shortened V by 4 bases and J by 4 bases, and 8 bases separated the two germline ends. Germline values: CDR1 LGHDT, CDR2 YNNKEL (reference sequence). There are 13 residues in the CDR3. The DNA for the CDR3 is TGTGCCAGCAGCCGAGACACTTACAATGAGCAGTTCTTC. This translates into CASSRDTYNEQFF.

The CDR3 bases are TGTGCCAGTCGCAAGTGGGGGGGAAGCTCCTATAATTCACCCCTCCACTTT. Encoded protein: CASRKWGGSSYNSPLHF. The V call is TRBV19, the J call TRBJ1-6, with D tentatively TRBD1 (5 bases). This CDR3 has 17 residues. V was trimmed by 8 bases and J by 0 bases, leaving 17 bases between them. Per germline, CDR1 LNHDA and CDR2 SQIVND (reference sequence).

This chain connects TRBV7-9 to TRBJ1-1; TRBD1 agrees at 8 bases. The CDR3 has 15 residues. Germline V gene lookup returns CDR1 SEHNR and CDR2 FQNEAQ (reference sequence). The J segment lost 2 bases and the V segment lost 4 bases, leaving 6 bases of the junction unmatched. DNA for the CDR3: TGTGCCAGCAGCTCATCCGGGACAGGTAACACTGAAGCTTTCTTT. Translating gives CASSSSGTGNTEAFF. The full variable domain, in which reference TRBV7-9 and TRBJ1-1 provide the parts outside the CDR3, is DTGVSQNPRHKITKRGQNVTFRCDPISEHNRLYWYRQTLGQGPEFLTYFQNEAQLEKSRLLSDRFSAERPKGSFSTLEIQRTEQGDSAMYLCASSSSGTGNTEAFFGQGTRLTVV.

The J gene is TRBJ2-3, the V gene TRBV7-3; D might be TRBD2 (6 bases). This CDR3 has 13 residues. Germline-derived CDR1 and CDR2 are SGHTA and FQGTGA. Trimming left V 3 bases short and J 4 bases short, with 8 bases between. CDR3 bases: TGTGCCAGCAGCTTGGGGGGTGCAGATACGCAGTATTTT. The encoded protein is CASSLGGADTQYF.

This chain joins TRBV27 and TRBJ1-5; perhaps TRBD1 as D (6 bases). V was cut by 2 bases and J by 6 bases, with 17 bases left in between. CDR1 is MNHEY and CDR2 is SMNVEV in the germline V gene (reference sequence). The CDR3 length is 16 residues. CDR3 DNA: TGTGCCAGCAGTTTAATGGGGTCGAGGGGGAGTCAGCCCCAGCATTTT. It is translated as CASSLMGSRGSQPQHF.

This chain uses TRBV6-1 with TRBJ1-1; weak D call: TRBD1 (6 bases). The CDR3 is made up of 16 amino acids. Trimming took 0 bases from V and 1 from J, leaving 12 bases between them. Germline V gene lookup returns CDR1 MNHNS and CDR2 SASEGT. The CDR3 loop reads CASSEASGTTNTEAFF. In DNA, the CDR3 is TGTGCCAGCAGTGAAGCGTCTGGGACAACGAACACTGAAGCTTTCTTT.

V and J are TRBV4-2 and TRBJ2-1, with D uncertain. The V end was cut by 0 bases, the J end by 3 bases, with 6 bases between. The germline CDR1 and CDR2 sequences are LGHNA and YNFKEQ. The CDR3 sequence is 14 residues long. Here the CDR3 DNA reads TGTGCCAGCAGCCAAGATCATTTCTACAATGAGCAGTTCTTC. Its translation is CASSQDHFYNEQFF.

The chain carries TRBV6-1 and TRBJ2-6, with 8 bases matching TRBD1. CDR3 length: 16 residues. The germline V gene has CDR1 MNHNS and CDR2 SASEGT. V shed 4 bases, J shed 3 bases, and the junction held 5 bases outside the gene matches. In nucleotides, the CDR3 is TGTGCCAGCAGTGTAGGACAGGGCAGTGGGGCCAACGTCCTGACTTTC. This encodes CASSVGQGSGANVLTF.

This clone showed up just once. This chain connects TRBV5-1 to TRBJ2-5; the match to TRBD1 covers 7 bases. The CDR3 runs 14 residues. The V gene's germline CDR1 is SGHRS and CDR2 YFSETQ. V shed 7 bases, J shed 0 bases, and the junction held 6 bases outside the gene matches. The DNA of the CDR3 is TGCGCCAGCCGGCGTCAGGGGGACCAAGAGACCCAGTACTTC. Translating it yields CASRRQGDQETQYF.

The V gene is TRBV28, the J gene TRBJ1-2; D might be TRBD1 (5 bases). Germline CDR1 is MDHEN and CDR2 is SYDVKM. The CDR3 sequence is 13 residues long. V lost 5 bases and J lost 12, with 19 bases in between. DNA of the CDR3: TGTGCCAGCAGTAGCGACTTGGGGGGATCCCACACCTTC. Its protein product is CASSSDLGGSHTF.

The V and J genes are TRBV7-6 and TRBJ2-1; the D gene is possibly TRBD2 (6 bases). V shed 7 bases and J shed 7 bases, with 20 bases lying between them. The CDR3 totals 15 residues. Germline V gene data show CDR1 as SGHVS and CDR2 as FNYEAQ. The CDR3 reads CASTSGGGAANEQFF. Here the CDR3 DNA reads TGTGCCAGCACCTCCGGAGGCGGGGCGGCTAATGAGCAGTTCTTC.

This chain connects TRBV5-1 to TRBJ2-7, with D possibly being TRBD1 (6 bases). This CDR3 has 13 residues. The ends were cut back, 4 bases at V and 0 bases at J, with 8 bases in the middle. Germline lookup yields CDR1 SGHRS and CDR2 YFSETQ. The CDR3, as DNA: TGCGCCAGCAGCCGGGACATCTCCTACGAGCAGTACTTC. It yields the protein CASSRDISYEQYF.

The J gene is TRBJ1-1, the V gene TRBV5-1; D ambiguous. Trimming cost V 3 bases and J 7 bases, with 13 bases left between them. Per the germline V gene, CDR1 is SGHRS and CDR2 is YFSETQ. The CDR3 spans 13 residues. The chain's CDR3 is CASSWRSGFEAFF. CDR3 sequence (DNA): TGCGCCAGCAGCTGGAGGAGCGGATTTGAAGCTTTCTTT.

The chain uses TRBV28 and TRBJ2-5; 10 bases agree with TRBD2. Germline assignment: CDR1 MDHEN and CDR2 SYDVKM. The CDR3 is 14 amino acids. Losses at the gene ends were 3 bases for V and 5 bases for J; bases not matched to a gene: 3. CDR3 residues: CASSFSTSGETQYF. CDR3 sequence (DNA): TGTGCCAGCAGTTTCTCGACTAGCGGGGAGACCCAGTACTTC.

The V gene is TRBV5-1, the J gene TRBJ2-7; D unresolved. V lost 5 bases to trimming and J lost 2 bases, with 8 bases between them. The CDR3 has 12 residues. Germline V lookup: CDR1 SGHRS, CDR2 YFSETQ. CDR3 DNA: TGCGCCAGCAGAGGCGGCACCTACGAGCAGTACTTC. Translation: CASRGGTYEQYF. The full variable domain, with the rest looked up from reference TRBV5-1 and TRBJ2-7, is KAGVTQTPRYLIKTRGQQVTLSCSPISGHRSVSWYQQTPGQGLQFLFEYFSETQRNKGNFPGRFSGRQFSNSRSEMNVSTLELGDSALYLCASRGGTYEQYFGPGTRLTVT.